This entry lists 31 T cell receptor beta chains sequenced from one sample in a study of metastatic and nonmetastatic thyroid tumors. No treatment of any kind had been given to any patient before thyroid surgery. MiXCR was used by TCRdb to re-call the PCR reads. The table shows 25,000 to 35,000 clones, with about a sixth occurring only once. Source material: blood. These receptors all come from a female donor with papillary thyroid cancer or a benign thyroid nodule (not recorded which). Some clones in this sample may be carry-over from other donors' samples.

The chain employs TRBV30 and TRBJ1-5; 12 bases match TRBD1. The CDR3 contains 15 residues. V lost 3 bases and J lost 6; bases outside the gene matches: 6. CDR1 and CDR2 from the germline V gene are GTSNPN and SVGIG (reference sequence). CDR3 in amino acids: CAWSRDRGQLQPQHF. The CDR3 coding sequence is TGTGCCTGGAGCCGGGACAGGGGGCAGCTTCAGCCCCAGCATTTT.

Many counts were recorded for this clone. The rearrangement uses TRBV9 and TRBJ2-7; no clear D gene. The CDR3 contains 14 residues. Germline loops: CDR1 SGDLS, CDR2 YYNGEE. Trimming removed 0 bases from V and 0 bases from J, with 7 bases in between. The CDR3 reads CASSVGSLSYEQYF. The CDR3 DNA reads as TGTGCCAGCAGCGTAGGTAGTCTCTCCTACGAGCAGTACTTC. The complete variable domain, with remaining parts taken from reference TRBV9 and TRBJ2-7, reads DSGVTQTPKHLITATGQRVTLRCSPRSGDLSVYWYQQSLDQGLQFLIQYYNGEERAKGNILERFSAQQFPDLHSELNLSSLELGDSALYFCASSVGSLSYEQYFGPGTRLTVT.

This clone has a count of ten or more. The V call is TRBV20-1, the J call TRBJ2-1; D is uncertain. The CDR3 has 14 residues. Per germline, CDR1 DFQATT and CDR2 SNEGSKA (reference sequence). The ends were cut back, 2 bases at V and 1 base at J, with 9 bases in the middle. The CDR3 region is CSARLATSYNEQFF. DNA for the CDR3: TGCAGTGCTAGATTGGCGACGTCCTACAATGAGCAGTTCTTC.

This clone is labeled as medium-sized (0.01 to 0.1%). CDR3 sequence reads: CASRTGTSALSSYNEQFF. The CDR3 nucleotides read TGTGCCAGCAGAACCGGGACTAGCGCTCTTAGCTCCTACAATGAGCAGTTCTTC. This chain connects TRBV6-6 to TRBJ2-1; 10 bases line up with TRBD2. The CDR3 is 18 amino acids. J was trimmed by 0 bases and V by 6 bases; bases with no gene match: 11. Per the germline V gene, CDR1 is MNHNY and CDR2 is SVGAGI (reference sequence).

This clone appeared many times. V and J are TRBV10-1 and TRBJ1-5; no firm D call. The CDR3 is 12 amino acids. With 7 bases removed from V and 7 bases from J, the gap between germline ends came to 11 bases. Looked up from germline, CDR1 is WNHNN and CDR2 is SYGVQD (reference sequence). CDR3 loop: CASTTGGQPQHF. CDR3 coding DNA: TGCGCCAGCACCACGGGAGGGCAGCCCCAGCATTTT.

This clone was recorded many times. The chain recombines TRBV7-7 with TRBJ2-1; 11 bases are shared with TRBD1. V dropped 5 bases and J dropped 7; count of bases not matched to a gene: 7. Germline V gene sequence: CDR1 SSHAT, CDR2 FNYEAQ (reference sequence). The CDR3 extends over 15 amino acids. The CDR3 nucleotides are TGTGCCAGCAGCCGTGGGACAGGGGGGGGAAATGAGCAGTTCTTC. It encodes CASSRGTGGGNEQFF.

This clone was detected many times. V gene TRBV20-1 combines with J gene TRBJ1-5, with 8 bases fitting TRBD1. Germline values: CDR1 DFQATT, CDR2 SNEGSKA (reference sequence). The V and J ends lost 6 bases and 3 bases, in that order; junction bases with no gene match: 10. The CDR3 consists of 15 residues. The chain's CDR3 is CSAYNPGQDNQPQHF. CDR3 nucleotide sequence: TGCAGTGCCTATAATCCGGGACAGGACAATCAGCCCCAGCATTTT.

This clone came up many times. This chain connects TRBV28 to TRBJ1-2; D remains unclear. Between the trimmed V and J ends, which lost 5 bases and 7 bases, there was a span of 17 bases. CDR3 size: 14 residues. The germline V gene encodes CDR1 MDHEN and CDR2 SYDVKM. The CDR3, as DNA: TGTGCCAGCAGTAATGGACCCCTGTCGGGTGGCTACACCTTC. This sequence encodes CASSNGPLSGGYTF.

This clone was seen repeatedly, ten times or more. The J gene is TRBJ1-5, the V gene TRBV19; 7 nucleotides line up with TRBD1. In germline, CDR1 is LNHDA, CDR2 SQIVND (reference sequence). CDR3 length: 15 amino acids. Trimming removed 5 bases from V and 4 bases from J; junction bases left unmatched: 8. The CDR3 protein is CASSSDRVGNQPQHF. The CDR3 DNA reads TGTGCCAGTAGTTCTGACAGGGTGGGGAATCAGCCCCAGCATTTT.

With respect to this clone: Likely a read error: the CDR3 ends without its conserved phenylalanine or tryptophan. It is unclear where the CDR3 begins or ends on the DNA, so no DNA is shown, and the CDR3 is as TCRdb lists it. V and J are TRBV11-3 and TRBJ2-3; the table's D gene call, TRBD1, was not cross checked with the DNA. 15 amino acids form the CDR3, both terminal residues included. Germline V lookup: CDR1 SGHNT, CDR2 YENEEA. CDR3: CASSFPVGTGLTLGT.

This clone was recorded at least ten times. The chain couples TRBV11-2 to TRBJ2-1; 9 nucleotides agree with TRBD2. Per the germline V gene, CDR1 is SGHAT and CDR2 is FQNNGV. The CDR3 is 15 residues long. V trimming: 2 bases; J trimming: 6 bases; junction bases outside the gene matches: 5. Here the CDR3 DNA reads TGTGCCAGCAGCTTAACGGGGCGGGAGGGCAATGAGCAGTTCTTC. Translated, it gives CASSLTGREGNEQFF.

To note about this clone: Germline is not matched at one junction end, which may reflect a read error. The chain joins TRBV28 to TRBJ2-4, with 13 bases identical to TRBD2. This CDR3 has 18 amino acids. Per germline, CDR1 MDHEN and CDR2 SYDVKM. CDR3 in DNA: TGTGCAATAACTAGCGGGAGGGCCGGGAGGGGGGCCAAAAACATTAAGTACTTC. Encoded protein: CAITSGRAGRGAKNIKYF.

V usage is TRBV18 and J usage is TRBJ2-7; tentative D call: TRBD1 (6 bases). V lost 4 bases and J 4 bases, leaving 8 bases between the germline ends. The CDR3 is 12 residues long. Germline V CDR1 and CDR2: KGHSH, LQKENI. For the CDR3, the DNA is TGTGCCAGCTCACGGGACAAGTACGAGCAGTACTTC. Its translation is CASSRDKYEQYF.

Turning to this clone: As the CDR3 is not closed by the conserved phenylalanine or tryptophan, this likely results from a read error. Here the CDR3 DNA reads TGTGCCAGCAGTTTAGGGACAGGTCGGGACACTGAAGCTTTCTCT. Translated, it gives CASSLGTGRDTEAFS. The chain links TRBV12-3 or TRBV12-4 to TRBJ1-1, with 7 bases matching TRBD1. V lost 1 base and J lost 3; bases outside the gene matches: 5. The CDR3 has 15 amino acids.

This clone was observed many times. V is TRBV7-3 and J is TRBJ1-1, with 8 bases identical to TRBD1. This CDR3 is built from 14 residues. Germline lookup yields CDR1 SGHTA and CDR2 FQGTGA. Trimming cost V 3 bases and J 4 bases; bases outside gene matches: 4. The chain's CDR3 is CASSFQGAGTEAFF. In DNA, the CDR3 is TGTGCCAGCAGCTTTCAGGGGGCGGGCACTGAAGCTTTCTTT.

This clone showed up many times. The rearrangement links TRBV7-3 to TRBJ1-1, with unresolved D. The CDR3 has 14 residues. Trimming stripped 2 bases from V and 3 bases from J, with 10 bases between. From germline, CDR1 is SGHTA and CDR2 FQGTGA. CDR3 in DNA: TGTGCCAGCAGCTTATACACCGCTGACACTGAAGCTTTCTTT. Residues: CASSLYTADTEAFF.

Many counts were recorded for this clone. V usage is TRBV5-1 and J usage is TRBJ1-1; tentative D call: TRBD1 (5 bases). CDR1 is SGHRS, CDR2 YFSETQ, per germline. V gave up 4 bases and J gave up 7 bases, with 14 bases separating them. This CDR3 is built from 13 residues. As DNA, the CDR3 is TGCGCCAGCAGCGAGACACCGGGGGGTGAAGCTTTCTTT. Encoded protein: CASSETPGGEAFF.

This clone was counted ten times or more. J is TRBJ2-3 and V is TRBV7-9; TRBD2 agrees at 8 bases. CDR1 and CDR2 from the germline V gene are SEHNR and FQNEAQ (reference sequence). The CDR3 is 13 amino acids. V lost 4 bases and J lost 6; bases outside the gene matches: 3. CDR3 region: CASSSSGGDTQYF. The DNA of the CDR3 is TGTGCCAGCAGCTCTTCGGGGGGGGATACGCAGTATTTT.

Many counts were recorded for this clone. The chain employs TRBV6-2 or TRBV6-3 and TRBJ2-1; no definite D call. CDR1 and CDR2 (germline): MNHEY, SVGEGT. Trimming cost V 5 bases and J 7 bases, with 18 bases left between them. This CDR3 has 15 residues. This CDR3 is CASSPPRSRMNEQFF. The CDR3 DNA sequence: TGTGCCAGCAGTCCCCCACGGTCCCGAATGAATGAGCAGTTCTTC.

The sample holds many counts of this clone. The V call is TRBV10-3, the J call TRBJ1-6; D perhaps matches TRBD1 (6 bases). Trimming pared 3 bases from V and 5 bases from J, leaving 14 bases between. Germline V gene lookup returns CDR1 ENHRY and CDR2 SYGVKD. The CDR3 loop spans 16 amino acids. CDR3 sequence: CAISEQTGYNNSPLHF. Here the CDR3 DNA reads TGTGCCATCAGTGAACAGACAGGCTACAATAATTCACCCCTCCACTTT.

This clone was counted at least ten times. The chain joins TRBV7-3 to TRBJ2-6; D is possibly TRBD1 or TRBD2 (5 bases each). Trimming stripped 4 bases from V and 0 bases from J, with 16 bases between. Germline CDR1 and CDR2: SGHTA and FQGTGA. The CDR3 consists of 18 residues. The CDR3 loop reads CASSSPERGSSGANVLTF. The CDR3 nucleotides are TGTGCCAGCAGCTCCCCGGAGAGGGGAAGCTCTGGGGCCAACGTCCTGACTTTC.

This clone is medium-sized (0.01 to 0.1%) by share. The chain recombines TRBV6-1 with TRBJ2-3, with D possibly TRBD1 on 7 matching bases. Per germline, CDR1 MNHNS and CDR2 SASEGT. Trimming took off 1 base at V and 1 base at J, with 9 bases between the two ends. The CDR3 spans 15 residues. CDR3 nucleotide sequence: TGTGCCAGCAGTGAAGGCGGGACAGGCACAGATACGCAGTATTTT. Protein: CASSEGGTGTDTQYF.

This clone appeared many times. The chain joins TRBV6-6 to TRBJ2-3; the match to TRBD2 covers 8 bases. V lost 0 bases and J lost 3; bases outside the gene matches: 2. Germline V gene data show CDR1 as MNHNY and CDR2 as SVGAGI (reference sequence). The CDR3 covers 15 residues. CDR3: CASSYSSGRTDTQYF. CDR3 sequence (DNA): TGTGCCAGCAGTTACTCCAGCGGGAGAACAGATACGCAGTATTTT.

This clone was seen repeatedly, ten times or more. The chain recombines TRBV20-1 with TRBJ2-7; D unclear. The CDR3 totals 14 residues. Germline-derived CDR1 and CDR2 are DFQATT and SNEGSKA (reference sequence). V lost 5 bases to trimming and J lost 0 bases, with 14 bases between them. The CDR3 here is CSALKVGFSYEQYF. CDR3 in DNA: TGCAGTGCTCTGAAGGTCGGCTTCTCCTACGAGCAGTACTTC.

In its sample, this clone ranks as medium-sized. The chain recombines TRBV6-2 or TRBV6-3 with TRBJ2-2; TRBD2 matches 10 bases. Germline CDR1 MNHEY, CDR2 SVGEGT. CDR3 length: 18 residues. V lost 5 bases and J lost 2; bases outside the gene matches: 11. CDR3 bases: TGTGCCAGCAGTGACCCCGGACTAGCGGACCTAAACACCGGGGAGCTGTTTTTT. Translated, it gives CASSDPGLADLNTGELFF.

This clone has just a few counts. The V gene is TRBV27, the J gene TRBJ1-4, with D possibly matching TRBD1 (6 bases). This CDR3 contains 13 residues. V was trimmed by 8 bases and J by 8 bases, leaving 15 bases between them. Germline CDR1 and CDR2: MNHEY and SMNVEV (reference sequence). CDR3 region: CASRGGLGEKLFF. The CDR3 bases are TGTGCCAGCCGGGGGGGGCTGGGGGAAAAACTGTTTTTT.

This clone was recorded at least ten times. This may stem from a read error, because a much larger clone lies one nucleotide away. Additional DNA sequences in this sample encode the identical CDR3. The V call is TRBV6-2 or TRBV6-3, the J call TRBJ2-2, with 7 bases matching TRBD2. Germline-derived CDR1 and CDR2 are MNHEY and SVGEGT. V was clipped by 6 bases and J by 11 bases; unmatched bases: 18. This CDR3 comprises 16 residues. CDR3 bases: TGTGCCAGCAGCGAAATTGGGAGGGCCCGGAACGGTGAGCTGTTTTTT. Its translation is CASSEIGRARNGELFF.

This clone showed up many times. The chain employs TRBV5-1 and TRBJ1-1; a weak D match, TRBD1 (6 bases). Germline CDR1 reads SGHRS; CDR2 reads YFSETQ. Trimming took off 6 bases at V and 0 bases at J, with 15 bases between the two ends. This CDR3 has 15 amino acids. The DNA of the CDR3 is TGCGCCAGCACCGTCGACAGGCTTATGAACACTGAAGCTTTCTTT. This sequence encodes CASTVDRLMNTEAFF.

This clone occurred many times. The chain combines TRBV4-2 with TRBJ2-3; 8 bases match TRBD2. V lost 4 bases and J lost 4; bases outside the gene matches: 19. The germline V gene has CDR1 LGHNA and CDR2 YNFKEQ. This CDR3 contains 19 residues. This CDR3 reads CASSPLTGSGKGPSDTQYF. CDR3 bases: TGTGCCAGCAGCCCACTTACGGGTAGCGGGAAGGGCCCCTCAGATACGCAGTATTTT.

The rearrangement links TRBV20-1 to TRBJ2-1; D might be TRBD2 (6 bases). Per germline, CDR1 DFQATT and CDR2 SNEGSKA (reference sequence). Trimming removed 5 bases at V and 7 bases at J, with 18 bases between. The CDR3 length is 14 residues. CDR3 DNA sequence: TGCAGTGCTCCCGAGCGGGTCGCAATGAATGAGCAGTTCTTC. As protein: CSAPERVAMNEQFF.

This clone was recorded at least ten times. The rearrangement links TRBV6-2 or TRBV6-3 to TRBJ2-5; D call uncertain. The CDR3 is 11 residues long. V lost 6 bases to trimming and J lost 5 bases, with 7 bases between them. In germline, CDR1 is MNHEY, CDR2 SVGEGT. For the CDR3, the DNA is TGTGCCAGCAGCTACACGGAGACCCAGTACTTC. Protein sequence: CASSYTETQYF.